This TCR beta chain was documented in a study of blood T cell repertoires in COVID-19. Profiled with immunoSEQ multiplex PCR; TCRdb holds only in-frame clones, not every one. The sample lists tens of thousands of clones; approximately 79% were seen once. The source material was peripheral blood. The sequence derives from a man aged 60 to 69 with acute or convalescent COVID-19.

CDR3 protein: CASSLLSGALYEQYF. CDR3 nucleotide sequence: TGTGCCAGCAGCTTGCTTAGCGGAGCCCTCTACGAGCAGTACTTC. The chain uses TRBV7-8 and TRBJ2-7, with TRBD2 as a possible D gene (6 bases). Per the germline V gene, CDR1 is SGHVS and CDR2 is FQNEAQ. Trimming cost V 3 bases and J 3 bases, with 15 bases left between them. The CDR3 loop spans 15 amino acids.